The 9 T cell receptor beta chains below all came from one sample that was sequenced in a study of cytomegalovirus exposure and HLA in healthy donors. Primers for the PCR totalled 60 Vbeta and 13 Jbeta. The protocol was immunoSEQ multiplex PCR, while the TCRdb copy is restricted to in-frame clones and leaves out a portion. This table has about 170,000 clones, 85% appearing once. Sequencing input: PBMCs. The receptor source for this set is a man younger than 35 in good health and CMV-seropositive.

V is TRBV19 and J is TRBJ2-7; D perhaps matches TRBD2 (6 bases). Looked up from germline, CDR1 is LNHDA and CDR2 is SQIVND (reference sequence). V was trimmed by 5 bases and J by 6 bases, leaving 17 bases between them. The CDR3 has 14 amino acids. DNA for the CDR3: TGTGCCAGTAGTGCTCCCGGGACTGTGATCGAGCAGTACTTC. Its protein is CASSAPGTVIEQYF.

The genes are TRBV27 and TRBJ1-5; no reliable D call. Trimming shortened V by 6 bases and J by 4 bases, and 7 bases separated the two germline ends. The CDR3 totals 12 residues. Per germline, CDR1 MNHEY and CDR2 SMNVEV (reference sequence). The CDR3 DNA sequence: TGTGCCAGCAGAACCGGTAATCAGCCCCAGCATTTT. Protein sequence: CASRTGNQPQHF.

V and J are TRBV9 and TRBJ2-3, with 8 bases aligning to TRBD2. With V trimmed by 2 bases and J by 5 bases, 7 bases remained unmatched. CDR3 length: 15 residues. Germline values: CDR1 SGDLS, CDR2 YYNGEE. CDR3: CASSVSGGGGDTQYF. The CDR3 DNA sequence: TGTGCCAGCAGCGTCAGCGGGGGAGGCGGAGATACGCAGTATTTT.

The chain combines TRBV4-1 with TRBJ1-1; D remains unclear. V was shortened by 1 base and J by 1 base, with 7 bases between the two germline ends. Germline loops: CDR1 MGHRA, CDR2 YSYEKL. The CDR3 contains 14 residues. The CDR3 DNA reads TGCGCCAGCAGCCAAGGCCAGAAGAACACTGAAGCTTTCTTT. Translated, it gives CASSQGQKNTEAFF.

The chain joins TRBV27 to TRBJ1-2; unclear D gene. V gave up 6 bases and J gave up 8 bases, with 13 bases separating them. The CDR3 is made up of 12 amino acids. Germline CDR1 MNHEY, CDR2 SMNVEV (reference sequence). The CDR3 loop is CASRPSVGGYTF. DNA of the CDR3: TGTGCCAGCAGGCCCAGCGTAGGAGGCTACACCTTC.

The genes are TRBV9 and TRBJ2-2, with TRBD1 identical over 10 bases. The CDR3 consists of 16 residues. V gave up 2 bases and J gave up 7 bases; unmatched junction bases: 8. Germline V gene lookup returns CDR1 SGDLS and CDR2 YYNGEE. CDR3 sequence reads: CASSVGQGLMGGELFF. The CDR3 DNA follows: TGTGCCAGCAGCGTGGGACAGGGGTTAATGGGCGGGGAGCTGTTTTTT. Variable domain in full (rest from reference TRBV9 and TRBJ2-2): DSGVTQTPKHLITATGQRVTLRCSPRSGDLSVYWYQQSLDQGLQFLIQYYNGEERAKGNILERFSAQQFPDLHSELNLSSLELGDSALYFCASSVGQGLMGGELFFGEGSRLTVL.

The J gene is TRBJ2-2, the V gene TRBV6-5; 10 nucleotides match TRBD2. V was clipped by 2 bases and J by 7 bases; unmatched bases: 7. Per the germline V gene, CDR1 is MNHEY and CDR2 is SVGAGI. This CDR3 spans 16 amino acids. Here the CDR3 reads CASSYALAGAGGELFF. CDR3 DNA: TGTGCCAGCAGTTACGCCCTAGCGGGGGCGGGCGGGGAGCTGTTTTTT.

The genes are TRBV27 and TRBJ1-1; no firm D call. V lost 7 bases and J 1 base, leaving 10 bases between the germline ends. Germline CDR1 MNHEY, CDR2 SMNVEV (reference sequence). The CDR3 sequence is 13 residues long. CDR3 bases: TGTGCCAGCACCTCCCCCGGGAACACTGAAGCTTTCTTT. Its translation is CASTSPGNTEAFF.

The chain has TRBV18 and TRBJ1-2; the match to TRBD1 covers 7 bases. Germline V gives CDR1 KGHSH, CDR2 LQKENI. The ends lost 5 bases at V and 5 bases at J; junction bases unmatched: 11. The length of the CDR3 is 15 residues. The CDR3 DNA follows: TGTGCCAGCTCATATGATCCCGGGACAGTATATGGCTACACCTTC. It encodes CASSYDPGTVYGYTF.